Following are 32 T cell receptor beta chains from one sample sequenced in a study of T cells in Graves' hyperthyroidism and ophthalmopathy. Authors of the study amplified TCR beta CDR3 regions from RNA transcripts. Using the HTBI primer set, a first-round RT-PCR was run on the TCR CDR3. TCRdb analysed the multiplex PCR reads with MiXCR anew, one entry per CDR3 protein. The table records more than 350,000 distinct CDR3 sequences, approximately 18% of them present only once. Material: blood. These receptors were obtained from a woman aged 30 to 39 with Graves' hyperthyroidism that later progressed to Graves' ophthalmopathy.

Ten or more counts support this clonotype. The rearrangement joins TRBV13 to TRBJ2-7; possibly TRBD1 or TRBD2 for D (5 bases each). Germline-derived CDR1 and CDR2 are PRHDT and FYEKMQ (reference sequence). The V end lost 3 bases, the J end lost 4 bases, and 16 bases lay between the germline ends. CDR3 length: 15 residues. As DNA, the CDR3 is TGTGCCAGCAGCTTCAACCCGGGACCTTTATACGAGCAGTACTTC. Translating gives CASSFNPGPLYEQYF.

This clonotype was observed a few times. This rearrangement joins TRBV4-1 to TRBJ2-5, with 10 bases aligning to TRBD2. The CDR3 has 18 amino acids. Trimming took 3 bases from V and 2 from J; bases not matched to a gene: 12. Germline CDR1 and CDR2: MGHRA and YSYEKL. CDR3 coding DNA: TGCGCCAGCAGCCATTTAAGTTGGACTAGCGGAGTTCAAGAGACCCAGTACTTC. Encoded protein: CASSHLSWTSGVQETQYF.

This clonotype was recorded many times. This rearrangement joins TRBV19 to TRBJ2-5; the match to TRBD2 covers 10 bases. Germline V gene sequence: CDR1 LNHDA, CDR2 SQIVND (reference sequence). V lost 3 bases, J lost 3 bases, and 1 base stayed unmatched. The CDR3 runs 14 residues. CDR3 coding DNA: TGTGCCAGTAGTATCGGACTAGCGGAAGAGACCCAGTACTTC. It yields the protein CASSIGLAEETQYF.

This clonotype was seen more than once but under ten times. CDR3 in DNA: TGCGCCAGCAGGTCCTCGCCGGGACAGAACACCGGGGAGCTGTTTTTT. It is translated as CASRSSPGQNTGELFF. This rearrangement joins TRBV4-1 to TRBJ2-2; tentatively, D is TRBD1 (6 bases). The V gene's germline CDR1 is MGHRA and CDR2 YSYEKL. V lost 6 bases and J lost 1, with 15 bases in between. The CDR3 totals 16 residues.

This clonotype was observed a handful of times. This chain joins TRBV10-2 and TRBJ1-5, with D perhaps matching TRBD1 (5 bases). Germline assignment: CDR1 WSHSY and CDR2 SAAADI. There are 13 residues in the CDR3. Trimming pared 3 bases from V and 6 bases from J, leaving 9 bases between. The CDR3 is CASSDSGSQPQHF. CDR3 nucleotides: TGCGCCAGCAGTGATTCAGGGAGTCAGCCCCAGCATTTT.

The chain uses TRBV27 and TRBJ1-2; the D is unclear. CDR1 is MNHEY, CDR2 SMNVEV, per germline (reference sequence). This CDR3 comprises 15 residues. Trimming cost V 2 bases and J 4 bases, with 14 bases left between them. The CDR3 spells CASSLRGTRGYGYTF. Here the CDR3 DNA reads TGTGCCAGCAGTTTACGAGGAACACGAGGCTATGGCTACACCTTC.

This clonotype was observed a handful of times. V gene TRBV7-2 combines with J gene TRBJ1-5; D uncertain. The CDR3 consists of 14 residues. Germline CDR1 SGHTA, CDR2 FQGNSA. V lost 0 bases to trimming and J lost 3 bases, with 6 bases between them. The DNA of the CDR3 is TGTGCCAGCAGCTTAGCCCCCCCCAATCAGCCCCAGCATTTT. It specifies CASSLAPPNQPQHF.

This clonotype has at least ten counts. The J gene is TRBJ1-1, the V gene TRBV12-3 or TRBV12-4; TRBD1 matches 8 bases. J lost 11 bases, V lost 5 bases, and 10 bases had no gene match. This CDR3 is 13 amino acids long. CDR3 sequence (DNA): TGTGCCAGCAGTCCGTGGACAGGGAGAGACGCTTTCTTT. Amino acids: CASSPWTGRDAFF.

This clonotype was observed at least ten times. The gene calls are TRBV20-1 and TRBJ1-1; D may be TRBD1 (6 bases). CDR1 DFQATT and CDR2 SNEGSKA come from the germline V gene (reference sequence). V was clipped by 3 bases and J by 4 bases, with 9 bases between them. The CDR3 runs 12 residues. The CDR3 region has the DNA TGCAGTGCTAGCCCCAGGGGCACTGAAGCTTTCTTT. Protein product: CSASPRGTEAFF.

This clonotype has just a few counts. The rearrangement joins TRBV5-6 to TRBJ2-4; TRBD1 matches at 8 bases. The germline gives CDR1 SGHDT, CDR2 YYEEEE. With V trimmed by 3 bases and J by 3 bases, 8 bases remained unmatched. The CDR3 extends over 16 amino acids. This CDR3 reads CASSWTGRENKNIQYF. CDR3 sequence (DNA): TGTGCCAGCAGCTGGACAGGGCGCGAAAACAAAAACATTCAGTACTTC. The variable domain in full, completed from reference TRBV5-6 and TRBJ2-4, reads DAGVTQSPTHLIKTRGQQVTLRCSPKSGHDTVSWYQQALGQGPQFIFQYYEEEERQRGNFPDRFSGHQFPNYSSELNVNALLLGDSALYLCASSWTGRENKNIQYFGAGTRLSVL.

This clonotype has just a few counts. This chain links TRBV6-1 with TRBJ1-5, with TRBD1 as a possible D gene (5 bases). Germline-derived CDR1 and CDR2 are MNHNS and SASEGT. The V end lost 1 base, the J end lost 16 bases, and 17 bases lay between the germline ends. CDR3 length: 13 residues. The DNA of the CDR3 is TGTGCCAGCAGTGAAGTTCAGGGCCAGCTTATACATTTT. This gives the protein CASSEVQGQLIHF.

This clonotype was found a few times. The rearrangement links TRBV27 to TRBJ2-7, with D maybe TRBD1 (5 bases). CDR3 size: 12 residues. Between the trimmed V and J ends, which lost 6 bases and 5 bases, there was a span of 11 bases. Germline loops: CDR1 MNHEY, CDR2 SMNVEV (reference sequence). Here the CDR3 DNA reads TGTGCCAGCAGCAGGGATTCCGACGAGCAGTACTTC. Amino acids: CASSRDSDEQYF.

Concerning this clonotype itself: The junction departs from the called germline gene at one end, perhaps through a read error. The chain recombines TRBV3-1 with TRBJ2-4; the D is unclear. Germline values: CDR1 LGHDT, CDR2 YNNKEL (reference sequence). This CDR3 contains 15 residues. CDR3 loop: CASSQDVNAKNIQYF. The CDR3 DNA sequence: TGTGCCAGCAGCCAAGATGTAAACGCCAAGAACATTCAGTACTTC. The complete variable domain, with remaining parts taken from reference TRBV3-1 and TRBJ2-4, reads DTAVSQTPKYLVTQMGNDKSIKCEQNLGHDTMYWYKQDSKKFLKIMFSYNNKELIINETVPNRFSPKSPDKAHLNLHINSLELGDSAVYFCASSQDVNAKNIQYFGAGTRLSVL.

This clonotype appeared many times. The chain uses TRBV28 and TRBJ2-1; 9 bases agree with TRBD2. Looked up from germline, CDR1 is MDHEN and CDR2 is SYDVKM. The CDR3 loop spans 15 amino acids. The V gene end was trimmed by 1 base and the J gene end by 5 bases; junction bases not matched to a gene: 3. Here the CDR3 DNA reads TGTGCCAGCAGTTTATCGGGACTAGCTGACAATGAGCAGTTCTTC. It is translated as CASSLSGLADNEQFF.

This clonotype came up many times. The V call is TRBV4-1, the J call TRBJ1-2; D gene ambiguous. With 0 bases removed from V and 0 bases from J, the gap between germline ends came to 11 bases. Germline-derived CDR1 and CDR2 are MGHRA and YSYEKL. The CDR3 loop spans 16 amino acids. In DNA, the CDR3 is TGCGCCAGCAGCCAAGAGTTCGCGGGGACTAACTATGGCTACACCTTC. Its protein is CASSQEFAGTNYGYTF.

This clonotype was seen a handful of times. The V and J genes are TRBV28 and TRBJ2-3; D ambiguous. CDR3 size: 12 residues. Trimming left V 6 bases short and J 4 bases short, with 8 bases between. Germline V gene data show CDR1 as MDHEN and CDR2 as SYDVKM. The CDR3: CASSPHADTQYF. The CDR3 nucleotides are TGTGCCAGCAGCCCCCACGCAGATACGCAGTATTTT.

This clonotype was counted ten times or more. CDR3 region: CASSFRVGGRDRTQYF. The CDR3 coding sequence is TGTGCCAGCAGTTTTCGCGTCGGGGGGCGGGATAGGACCCAGTACTTC. The genes are TRBV12-3 or TRBV12-4 and TRBJ2-5; D may be TRBD2 (7 bases). V lost 3 bases to trimming and J lost 7 bases, with 21 bases between them. This CDR3 comprises 16 residues.

This clonotype has ten or more counts. This rearrangement joins TRBV28 to TRBJ2-1; TRBD1 agrees at 7 bases. The CDR3 runs to 14 residues. V trimming: 7 bases; J trimming: 1 base; junction bases outside the gene matches: 4. Germline CDR1 and CDR2: MDHEN and SYDVKM. The CDR3 here is CASIHRGSYNEQFF. Here the CDR3 DNA reads TGTGCCAGCATTCACAGGGGATCCTACAATGAGCAGTTCTTC.

This clonotype has at least ten counts. The rearrangement links TRBV6-1 to TRBJ1-1, with D possibly being TRBD1 (5 bases). The CDR3 contains 15 residues. V was clipped by 1 base and J by 1 base, with 10 bases between them. Germline V CDR1 and CDR2: MNHNS, SASEGT. CDR3 amino acids: CASSEERGRNTEAFF. The CDR3 region has the DNA TGTGCCAGCAGTGAAGAACGGGGGAGGAACACTGAAGCTTTCTTT.

Worth noting for this clonotype: At one end, the junction sequence differs from germline, possibly due to a read error. The chain is built from TRBV4-1 and TRBJ1-3; D is perhaps TRBD1 (5 bases). Germline V CDR1 and CDR2: MGHRA, YSYEKL. This CDR3 spans 15 amino acids. As DNA, the CDR3 is TGCGCCAGCAGGTACATCCAGGGAGGTGGAACCACCATATATTTT. Translation gives CASRYIQGGGTTIYF.

The chain couples TRBV11-3 to TRBJ2-1; 7 nucleotides line up with TRBD2. The CDR3 is 18 amino acids. V trimming: 4 bases; J trimming: 7 bases; junction bases outside the gene matches: 19. Germline CDR1 and CDR2: SGHNT and YENEEA. CDR3 nucleotides: TGTGCCAGCAGCTATGGACTAGGAGTGGGGCGGGAGTGGAATGAGCAGTTCTTC. Encoded protein: CASSYGLGVGREWNEQFF.

This clonotype has a count of ten or more. J is TRBJ2-1 and V is TRBV29-1; TRBD2 matches 13 bases. The CDR3 has 13 residues. The trim removed 8 bases at V and 8 bases at J, leaving 6 bases unmatched. Germline CDR1 and CDR2: SQVTM and ANQGSEA. The CDR3, as DNA: TGCAGCTCTGGGACTAGCGGGGTCTATGAGCAGTTCTTC. It specifies CSSGTSGVYEQFF.

This clonotype was counted a few times. The chain uses TRBV20-1 and TRBJ2-1, with 7 positions matching TRBD2. Losses at the gene ends were 1 base for V and 4 bases for J; bases not matched to a gene: 13. CDR3 length: 17 amino acids. Germline CDR1 is DFQATT and CDR2 is SNEGSKA (reference sequence). The DNA for the CDR3 is TGCAGTGCTAGAGCCGCCGATAAGGCGGGGGTATACAATGAGCAGTTCTTC. Translating it yields CSARAADKAGVYNEQFF.

The chain joins TRBV5-1 to TRBJ2-5, with D tentatively TRBD1 (6 bases). This CDR3 contains 14 residues. V was trimmed by 2 bases and J by 5 bases, leaving 13 bases between them. The germline gives CDR1 SGHRS, CDR2 YFSETQ. The CDR3 bases are TGCGCCAGCAGCTTCTCAGGGGTGGATGAGACCCAGTACTTC. As protein: CASSFSGVDETQYF.

This clonotype was detected ten times or more. The rearrangement joins TRBV11-3 to TRBJ2-1; TRBD2 is a possible D gene (6 bases). Trimming took off 4 bases at V and 9 bases at J, with 13 bases between the two ends. The CDR3 is 13 amino acids. CDR1 SGHNT and CDR2 YENEEA come from the germline V gene. As DNA, the CDR3 is TGTGCCAGCAGCTATAATCACGGGGGTGAGCAGTTCTTC. Protein product: CASSYNHGGEQFF.

The table lists this clonotype with many counts. The CDR3 bases are TGTGCCAGCAGTCACGGGACTATCGATGAGCAGTTCTTC. This sequence encodes CASSHGTIDEQFF. V is TRBV2 and J is TRBJ2-1; 7 bases fit TRBD2. CDR1 and CDR2 (germline): SNHLY, FYNNEI. The CDR3 covers 13 residues. Unmatched junction bases numbered 6, after V lost 5 bases and J lost 8 bases. Drawing the rest from reference TRBV2 and TRBJ2-1, the complete variable domain is EPEVTQTPSHQVTQMGQEVILRCVPISNHLYFYWYRQILGQKVEFLVSFYNNEISEKSEIFDDQFSVERPDGSNFTLKIRSTKLEDSAMYFCASSHGTIDEQFFGPGTRLTVL.

This clonotype was observed at least ten times. This sequence joins TRBV28 and TRBJ1-2; 9 nucleotides line up with TRBD1. In germline, CDR1 is MDHEN, CDR2 SYDVKM. Trimming cost V 4 bases and J 3 bases; bases outside gene matches: 6. The CDR3 loop spans 15 amino acids. The CDR3 is CASSSDRGSDYGYTF. CDR3 sequence (DNA): TGTGCCAGCAGTTCCGACAGGGGGTCTGACTATGGCTACACCTTC.

The table lists this clonotype with many counts. One end of the junction is discordant with germline, which a read error may explain. The chain is built from TRBV12-3 or TRBV12-4 and TRBJ1-3; D ambiguous. This CDR3 has 14 amino acids. The CDR3 reads CASSLSSGRPNQIF. CDR3 in DNA: TGTGCCAGCAGTTTGTCTAGCGGGAGGCCCAACCAGATTTTT.

This clonotype was seen a handful of times. The chain is built from TRBV20-1 and TRBJ2-5; 9 nucleotides line up with TRBD1. The CDR3 covers 17 residues. From germline, CDR1 is DFQATT and CDR2 SNEGSKA (reference sequence). V shed 6 bases, J shed 3 bases, and the junction held 17 bases outside the gene matches. CDR3 DNA sequence: TGCAGTGCCGCGGCGGTGTCAAGGACAGGGGTAAAAGAGACCCAGTACTTC. Translation: CSAAAVSRTGVKETQYF.

This chain uses TRBV20-1 with TRBJ1-6, with TRBD1 identical over 7 bases. CDR3 length equals 14 residues. Germline V gives CDR1 DFQATT, CDR2 SNEGSKA (reference sequence). V shed 3 bases and J 6 bases; nucleotides not matched to a gene: 5. The CDR3 sequence: CSASGTVINSPLHF. CDR3 DNA sequence: TGCAGTGCTAGTGGGACAGTAATTAATTCACCCCTCCACTTT.

In this sample, this clonotype turned up many times. The V call is TRBV30, the J call TRBJ1-2, with D maybe TRBD1 (5 bases). In germline, CDR1 is GTSNPN, CDR2 SVGIG (reference sequence). V was trimmed by 2 bases and J by 6 bases, leaving 10 bases between them. The CDR3 spans 12 residues. DNA for the CDR3: TGTGCCTGGAGTAGGGACGGAAATGGCTACACCTTC. Residues: CAWSRDGNGYTF.

This clonotype was seen at least ten times. The chain links TRBV12-3 or TRBV12-4 to TRBJ2-5; tentatively, D is TRBD1 (6 bases). The CDR3 has 14 residues. V gave up 5 bases and J gave up 7 bases, with 17 bases separating them. This chain's CDR3 is CASSPPTGGGTQYF. CDR3 sequence (DNA): TGTGCCAGCAGTCCGCCGACAGGCGGTGGGACCCAGTACTTC.